Listed below are T cell receptor beta chains from one sample, sequenced in a study of T-cell reconstitution after alpha-beta-depleted transplantation in children. MiXCR, applied by TCRdb to the PCR reads, yields one record per CDR3 protein. The sample holds about 610,000 distinct CDR3 sequences, over 9.5% seen once. The sequenced sample was PBMCs from the stem cell graft donor, obtained from the stem cell graft. Source of these receptors: a human donor who donated a stem cell graft to a child with acute myeloid leukemia. Both conserved end residues are part of each CDR3. The D gene is left open where the match is weak. Part of the rows lack a size; the others show once, few, many or a class for expanded clones.

TRBV7-8	TRBJ1-6	.	.	TGTGCCAGCAGCCCCGGGGAGGGAGGTCATTCACCCCTCCACTTT	CASSPGEGGHSPLHF
TRBV5-1	TRBJ1-2	.	.	TGCGCCAGCAGCTTGGATTATCGGGGCTACACCTTC	CASSLDYRGYTF
TRBV6-2/TRBV6-3	TRBJ2-1	few	TRBD2	TGTGCCAGCAGTTACACCCGGACTAGCGGCCCCTCCTACAATGAGCAGTTCTTC	CASSYTRTSGPSYNEQFF
TRBV10-3	TRBJ2-5	few	.	TGTGCCATCAGTGACTCGGCCACAGGCCCTACCCAAGAGACCCAGTACTTC	CAISDSATGPTQETQYF
TRBV4-2	TRBJ2-1	many	TRBD2	TGTGCCAGCAGCCAAGTAGGCGGGAGCTCCTACAATGAGCAGTTCTTC	CASSQVGGSSYNEQFF
TRBV29-1	TRBJ2-3	many	.	TGCAGCGCCCGGTTAGGGGGGACAGATACGCAGTATTTT	CSARLGGTDTQYF
TRBV5-1	TRBJ2-7	.	TRBD1	TGCGCCAGCAGCCCGACCGGACAGGTGGCCTACGAGCAGTACTTC	CASSPTGQVAYEQYF
TRBV7-2	TRBJ1-5	many	.	TGTGCCAGCAGCTTAGTGGATCAGCCCCAGCATTTT	CASSLVDQPQHF
TRBV28	TRBJ2-7	few	.	TGTGCCAGCCGCAGAGGGTTGACCTACGAGCAGTACTTC	CASRRGLTYEQYF
TRBV29-1	TRBJ2-7	many	TRBD1	TGCAGCGTTGGGCCAGGGGGATTAGGCGAGCAGTACTTC	CSVGPGGLGEQYF
TRBV20-1	TRBJ2-6	.	.	TGCAGTGCTAGAGATAGGATCGATCCAAGAAACTCTGGGGCCAACGTCCTGACTTTC	CSARDRIDPRNSGANVLTF
TRBV4-2	TRBJ2-5	many	.	TGTGCCAGCAGCCAAGATCGGGCCGTCGCGGGGACCCAGTACTTC	CASSQDRAVAGTQYF